The 29 T cell receptor beta chains below were found in one sample sequenced in a study of blood T cells in healthy people across ages. Using a J-beta primer mix together with a sample-barcoded 5' primer, a second PCR was run for about 7 to 12 cycles. TCRdb fed the 5' RACE reads into MiXCR, producing one record per CDR3 protein. Seen here are some 930,000 distinct CDR3 sequences, about 27% observed once, and the top ten hold about 10%. The sample also formed part of further work on T cells of mothers and their children.

Sequenced sample: blood. The receptors were gathered from a woman in her thirties or forties in good health.

This rearrangement joins TRBV2 to TRBJ1-5, with TRBD1 as a possible D gene (5 bases). The V end lost 2 bases, the J end lost 9 bases, and 17 bases lay between the germline ends. CDR3 length: 15 residues. Per the germline V gene, CDR1 is SNHLY and CDR2 is FYNNEI. CDR3 sequence reads: CASSEIGGGASPQHF. As DNA, the CDR3 is TGTGCCAGCAGTGAAATTGGGGGAGGGGCCTCGCCCCAGCATTTT.

The rearrangement uses TRBV30 and TRBJ2-7, with TRBD1 matching 7 bases. Per germline, CDR1 GTSNPN and CDR2 SVGIG (reference sequence). There are 12 residues in the CDR3. The junction had 2 bases not matched to a gene; V was cut back by 0 bases and J by 6 bases. This CDR3 reads CAWSVGGTEQYF. CDR3 nucleotide sequence: TGTGCCTGGAGTGTAGGGGGCACCGAGCAGTACTTC.

To note about this clonotype: This sequence may be a read error, since a much larger clone differs from it by one base. The V call is TRBV4-3, the J call TRBJ2-5, with D possibly matching TRBD1 (5 bases). V was shortened by 4 bases and J by 3 bases, with 12 bases between the two germline ends. This CDR3 contains 14 residues. CDR1 LGHNA and CDR2 YSLEER come from the germline V gene. The CDR3 sequence: CASSRGIGEETQYF. In DNA, the CDR3 is TGCGCCAGCAGCCGAGGAATAGGGGAAGAGACCCAGTACTTC.

In DNA form, the CDR3 reads TGTGCCAGCAGCATAGACAGGGCGGACTATGGCTACACCTTC. This gives the protein CASSIDRADYGYTF. V and J are TRBV2 and TRBJ1-2, with 7 bases that match TRBD1. CDR1 is SNHLY, CDR2 FYNNEI, per germline. The V segment lost 6 bases and the J segment 3 bases; nucleotides outside the gene matches: 7. This CDR3 has 14 amino acids.

Of note for this clonotype: Being one base from a much bigger clone, this may be a read error. The J gene is TRBJ2-5, the V gene TRBV6-2 or TRBV6-3; D is unresolved. The DNA end lines up better with TRBJ2-7; the J call may be wrong. The CDR3 runs to 14 residues. The germline V gene has CDR1 MNHEY and CDR2 SVGEGT. CDR3 in amino acids: CASRWSGRSYEQYF. CDR3 in DNA: TGTGCCAGCAGGTGGTCGGGCAGGTCCTACGAGCAGTACTTC.

This clonotype came up many times. The V gene is TRBV18, the J gene TRBJ1-2; no reliable D call. This CDR3 region has 15 residues. Germline V gives CDR1 KGHSH, CDR2 LQKENI. The V end lost 3 bases, the J end lost 0 bases, and 11 bases lay between the germline ends. Written as DNA, the CDR3 is TGTGCCAGCTCACCCCAAACAGACCCTAACTATGGCTACACCTTC. It translates to CASSPQTDPNYGYTF.

The genes are TRBV2 and TRBJ2-1; D is unclear. The CDR3 spans 13 residues. V lost 2 bases to trimming and J lost 9 bases, with 11 bases between them. The germline V gene has CDR1 SNHLY and CDR2 FYNNEI. This CDR3 reads CASSENLRSEQFF. CDR3 sequence (DNA): TGTGCCAGCAGTGAAAATCTGCGTAGTGAGCAGTTCTTC.

The chain's CDR3 is CASSQGPGGGSPLHF. The CDR3 coding sequence is TGTGCCAGCAGCCAAGGCCCAGGGGGAGGATCACCCCTCCACTTT. The chain couples TRBV3-1 to TRBJ1-6, with 7 bases fitting TRBD1. J was trimmed by 10 bases and V by 1 base; bases with no gene match: 7. The germline CDR1 and CDR2 sequences are LGHDT and YNNKEL (reference sequence). CDR3 length: 15 amino acids.

This clonotype has ten or more counts. V gene TRBV7-2 combines with J gene TRBJ1-2; TRBD1 matches at 7 bases. CDR1 is SGHTA, CDR2 FQGNSA, per germline. V trimming: 5 bases; J trimming: 3 bases; junction bases outside the gene matches: 6. There are 14 residues in the CDR3. CDR3 sequence reads: CASSPQGGDYGYTF. CDR3 in DNA: TGTGCCAGCAGCCCCCAAGGGGGCGACTATGGCTACACCTTC.

This clonotype was observed many times. The chain is built from TRBV7-2 and TRBJ2-7; TRBD1 is a possible D gene (6 bases). The length of the CDR3 is 12 residues. From germline, CDR1 is SGHTA and CDR2 FQGNSA. V was trimmed by 6 bases and J by 2 bases, leaving 8 bases between them. The CDR3 loop is CASRAGAYEQYF. The CDR3, as DNA: TGTGCCAGCAGGGCAGGGGCCTACGAGCAGTACTTC.

This clonotype appeared many times. The genes are TRBV7-2 and TRBJ1-1; 8 bases align to TRBD1. The V and J ends lost 5 bases and 1 base, in that order; junction bases with no gene match: 6. The CDR3 is 15 residues long. Germline loops: CDR1 SGHTA, CDR2 FQGNSA. The CDR3 bases are TGTGCCAGCAGCCCCAACAGGGGGTCGAACACTGAAGCTTTCTTT. The encoded protein is CASSPNRGSNTEAFF.

The table lists this clonotype with many counts. The rearrangement joins TRBV4-1 to TRBJ1-5, with 8 bases aligning to TRBD1. This CDR3 is built from 17 residues. Germline CDR1 reads MGHRA; CDR2 reads YSYEKL. The ends lost 4 bases at V and 7 bases at J; junction bases unmatched: 15. CDR3 in DNA: TGCGCCAGCAGCCCAGGCCTGTTGGACAGGGAGAACCAGCCCCAGCATTTT. It encodes CASSPGLLDRENQPQHF.

This sequence joins TRBV25-1 and TRBJ1-1; TRBD1 agrees at 9 bases. CDR1 MGHDK and CDR2 SYGVNS come from the germline V gene. The ends lost 5 bases at V and 2 bases at J; junction bases unmatched: 3. The length of the CDR3 is 14 residues. For the CDR3, the DNA is TGTGCCAGCAGTAAACAGGGGGCCAACACTGAAGCTTTCTTT. Protein product: CASSKQGANTEAFF.

The CDR3 DNA follows: TGTGCCAGCAGCCCCCAGGGGGCGAGAGAGCAGTACTTC. Translated, it gives CASSPQGAREQYF. The rearrangement uses TRBV14 and TRBJ2-4; the match to TRBD1 covers 8 bases. CDR1 and CDR2 (germline): SGHDN, FVKESK. The CDR3 has 13 amino acids. The V segment lost 4 bases and the J segment 13 bases; nucleotides outside the gene matches: 9.

The rearrangement uses TRBV6-1 and TRBJ2-7; D might be TRBD1 (5 bases). Per germline, CDR1 MNHNS and CDR2 SASEGT. This CDR3 is built from 16 residues. V lost 0 bases, J lost 4 bases, and 16 bases lay in between. The CDR3: CASSEALTVGAYEQYF. The CDR3 DNA follows: TGTGCCAGCAGTGAAGCGCTGACAGTTGGTGCGTACGAGCAGTACTTC.

The genes are TRBV24-1 and TRBJ1-5; D is uncertain. The CDR3 runs to 13 residues. Per the germline V gene, CDR1 is KGHDR and CDR2 is SFDVKD. V lost 4 bases, J lost 3 bases, and 6 bases lay in between. CDR3 sequence: CATSDGINQPQHF. In DNA form, the CDR3 reads TGTGCCACCAGTGACGGAATCAATCAGCCCCAGCATTTT.

Ten or more counts support this clonotype. The chain links TRBV7-2 to TRBJ1-6, with TRBD1 matching 7 bases. This CDR3 comprises 13 residues. Germline V gene lookup returns CDR1 SGHTA and CDR2 FQGNSA. J was trimmed by 10 bases and V by 5 bases; bases with no gene match: 5. The CDR3 bases are TGTGCCAGCAGCCCCGACAGGGCCTCACCCCTCCACTTT. As protein: CASSPDRASPLHF.

This clonotype has just a few counts. The junction differs from germline at one of its ends, possibly a read error. The V and J genes are TRBV6-6 and TRBJ2-7, with TRBD1 matching 10 bases. This CDR3 region has 16 residues. The germline V gene encodes CDR1 MNHNY and CDR2 SVGAGI (reference sequence). DNA for the CDR3: TGTACCAGCAGGAGCTCTCCGGGACAGGGGACCTACGAGCAGTACTTC. Protein: CTSRSSPGQGTYEQYF.

This clonotype was recorded many times. This chain joins TRBV29-1 and TRBJ2-4, with D perhaps TRBD1 (6 bases). The V and J ends lost 3 bases and 0 bases respectively, with 9 bases between them. Germline V gene lookup returns CDR1 SQVTM and CDR2 ANQGSEA. The CDR3 sequence is 14 residues long. DNA of the CDR3: TGCAGCGTTGATCCGGGACAAGCCAAAAACATTCAGTACTTC. This sequence encodes CSVDPGQAKNIQYF.

This clonotype was observed a handful of times. The V and J genes are TRBV7-8 and TRBJ1-1; a weak D match, TRBD1 (6 bases). Germline assignment: CDR1 SGHVS and CDR2 FQNEAQ. The CDR3 is made up of 14 amino acids. The V end was cut by 6 bases, the J end by 3 bases, with 14 bases between. The CDR3 loop is CASSSDRRDTEAFF. CDR3 DNA: TGTGCCAGCAGTTCGGACAGAAGGGACACTGAAGCTTTCTTT.

This clonotype was found many times. The genes are TRBV5-1 and TRBJ2-7; D is undetermined. The germline CDR1 and CDR2 sequences are SGHRS and YFSETQ. With 6 bases removed from V and 6 bases from J, the gap between germline ends came to 16 bases. This CDR3 has 13 amino acids. The CDR3 DNA reads TGCGCCAGCAATGATGGGTCGGCGGCCGAGCAGTACTTC. Protein: CASNDGSAAEQYF.

This clonotype was counted ten times or more. The DNA for the CDR3 is TGTGCCAGCAGCCACGCCATGGGGGCACAATCGGGGCGTTCCTACGAGCAGTACTTC. Its protein is CASSHAMGAQSGRSYEQYF. This chain connects TRBV3-1 to TRBJ2-7, with TRBD1 as a possible D gene (6 bases). Trimming took 3 bases from V and 1 from J, leaving 25 bases between them. This CDR3 is built from 19 residues. Per germline, CDR1 LGHDT and CDR2 YNNKEL (reference sequence).

This clonotype showed up many times. The chain links TRBV12-3 or TRBV12-4 to TRBJ2-3; the D is unclear. V lost 8 bases, J lost 2 bases, and 11 bases lay in between. The CDR3 has 13 amino acids. The CDR3 coding sequence is TGTGCCAGCTCTAAGGGATTCACAGATACGCAGTATTTT. It codes for CASSKGFTDTQYF.

This clonotype was detected only a few times. A much larger clone lies one base from this, so it may be a read error. The V call is TRBV20-1, the J call TRBJ1-2, with D possibly being TRBD1 (5 bases). Germline V lookup: CDR1 DFQATT, CDR2 SNEGSKA (reference sequence). The CDR3 spans 13 residues. The CDR3 loop reads CSARDLGGRGYIF. The CDR3 DNA reads TGCAGTGCTAGAGATCTAGGCGGGAGGGGCTACATCTTC.

A note on this clonotype: Mismatch with germline at one junction end may stem from a read error. This rearrangement joins TRBV30 to TRBJ1-2; D unresolved. The germline CDR1 and CDR2 sequences are GTSNPN and SVGIG (reference sequence). The CDR3 is made up of 13 amino acids. The CDR3 region has the DNA TGTGCCTGGAAACGGGAACGGGGTTATGGCTACGCCTTC. Its protein is CAWKRERGYGYAF.

The V call is TRBV12-3 or TRBV12-4, the J call TRBJ1-2; TRBD1 matches 7 bases. There are 14 residues in the CDR3. The V gene end was trimmed by 4 bases and the J gene end by 4 bases; junction bases not matched to a gene: 6. This chain's CDR3 is CASSYTTGLYGYTF. The CDR3 DNA is TGTGCCAGCAGTTATACGACAGGGCTCTATGGCTACACCTTC.

This clonotype was counted a few times. The chain has TRBV7-2 and TRBJ2-2, with D uncertain. V lost 0 bases to trimming and J lost 4 bases, with 12 bases between them. Germline loops: CDR1 SGHTA, CDR2 FQGNSA. The CDR3 loop spans 16 amino acids. The DNA of the CDR3 is TGTGCCAGCAGCTTAGCAGGGTGGCGGAGCACCGGGGAGCTGTTTTTT. Translated, it gives CASSLAGWRSTGELFF.

In its sample, this clonotype was seen many times. The V gene is TRBV18, the J gene TRBJ1-2; 7 nucleotides agree with TRBD1. Unmatched junction bases numbered 10, after V lost 1 base and J lost 2 bases. CDR3 size: 17 residues. Germline V gene lookup returns CDR1 KGHSH and CDR2 LQKENI. The CDR3 DNA reads TGTGCCAGCTCACCACGGGAAGGGGGCTTCTACAACTATGGCTACACCTTC. It yields the protein CASSPREGGFYNYGYTF.

This clonotype occurred a few times. CDR3 nucleotide sequence: TGTGCCAGCAGCTTAGTACAGCCGAGCTACGAGCAGTACTTC. Translating it yields CASSLVQPSYEQYF. The chain employs TRBV7-2 and TRBJ2-7; D uncertain. Trimming took 1 base from V and 3 from J, leaving 10 bases between them. From germline, CDR1 is SGHTA and CDR2 FQGNSA. CDR3 length: 14 amino acids.